Presented here are 16 T cell receptor beta chains from one specimen sequenced in a study of blood T cell repertoires in COVID-19. The protocol was immunoSEQ multiplex PCR, while the TCRdb copy is restricted to in-frame clones and leaves out a portion. The sample holds 300,000 to 400,000 clones, more than 80% seen once. Sequencing used peripheral blood. All receptors derive from a woman in her thirties with COVID-19, enrolled during active disease.

V and J are TRBV5-1 and TRBJ1-1; maybe TRBD1 (5 bases). Looked up from germline, CDR1 is SGHRS and CDR2 is YFSETQ. The CDR3 totals 14 residues. The ends were cut back, 3 bases at V and 3 bases at J, with 12 bases in the middle. CDR3 residues: CASSWGPGDTEAFF. For the CDR3, the DNA is TGCGCCAGCAGCTGGGGCCCTGGGGACACTGAAGCTTTCTTT.

This clone was observed a single time. The chain recombines TRBV6-6 with TRBJ1-1; 7 nucleotides match TRBD1. CDR1 is MNHNY and CDR2 is SVGAGI in the germline V gene (reference sequence). V lost 3 bases, J lost 5 bases, and 9 bases stayed unmatched. This CDR3 has 15 amino acids. The CDR3 region has the DNA TGTGCCAGCAGTTATTTTGACAGGGTGAGGACTGAAGCTTTCTTT. Residues: CASSYFDRVRTEAFF.

The rearrangement links TRBV4-2 to TRBJ2-1, with TRBD2 matching over 9 bases. V shed 5 bases and J 9 bases; nucleotides not matched to a gene: 14. Germline CDR1 reads LGHNA; CDR2 reads YNFKEQ. This CDR3 has 16 residues. CDR3 in DNA: TGTGCCAGCAGCTTCCCCCGCGGGGGGGCCCAAGGTGAGCAGTTCTTC. Translated: CASSFPRGGAQGEQFF.

This clone was seen once. The chain couples TRBV21-1 to TRBJ2-1; the DNA was not compared with TRBD1, the D call given in the table. TRBV21-1 is termed a pseudogene. This CDR3 contains 15 residues. In nucleotides, the CDR3 is TGTGCCAGCAGCCGCTGCGGGACAGGGAACGATGAGCAGTTCTTC. Translated: CASSRCGTGNDEQFF.

Within the sample, this clone is medium-sized. This sequence joins TRBV7-9 and TRBJ2-3; 8 bases line up with TRBD2. CDR1 is SEHNR and CDR2 is FQNEAQ in the germline V gene (reference sequence). The V and J ends lost 0 bases and 1 base, in that order; junction bases with no gene match: 6. The CDR3 is 17 amino acids. The CDR3 protein is CASSLAMSGGGTDTQYF. CDR3 nucleotide sequence: TGTGCCAGCAGCTTAGCGATGTCCGGGGGGGGCACAGATACGCAGTATTTT.

This rearrangement joins TRBV4-3 to TRBJ2-5; maybe TRBD2 (5 bases). The V and J ends lost 0 bases and 5 bases respectively, with 10 bases between them. The germline CDR1 and CDR2 sequences are LGHNA and YSLEER. The length of the CDR3 is 14 residues. The CDR3 nucleotides read TGCGCCAGCAGCCAAGATGGGTCGGGGGAGACCCAGTACTTC. Its translation is CASSQDGSGETQYF.

This chain joins TRBV6-5 and TRBJ2-7; possible D gene TRBD1, 6 bases. CDR3 length: 14 residues. V lost 7 bases and J 5 bases, leaving 18 bases between the germline ends. In germline, CDR1 is MNHEY, CDR2 SVGAGI. CDR3 DNA: TGTGCCAGCATAGGTGGGGGCGGGTTCCACGAGCAGTACTTC. It yields the protein CASIGGGGFHEQYF.

This chain links TRBV27 with TRBJ1-2; D unclear. CDR1 is MNHEY, CDR2 SMNVEV, per germline (reference sequence). The CDR3 spans 13 residues. The ends were cut back, 0 bases at V and 4 bases at J, with 6 bases in the middle. This CDR3 reads CASSLSSSYGYTF. The CDR3 nucleotides are TGTGCCAGCAGTTTATCGAGTTCCTATGGCTACACCTTC.

This clone has only one observation. V usage is TRBV7-2 and J usage is TRBJ2-1; 8 nucleotides agree with TRBD2. CDR3 size: 14 residues. Germline CDR1 and CDR2: SGHTA and FQGNSA. V was clipped by 5 bases and J by 4 bases; unmatched bases: 4. CDR3 bases: TGTGCCAGCAGCATTAGCGGGGAATACAATGAGCAGTTCTTC. As protein: CASSISGEYNEQFF.

The V and J genes are TRBV25-1 and TRBJ1-1; no firm D call. The CDR3 is 13 residues long. Germline V lookup: CDR1 MGHDK, CDR2 SYGVNS. V lost 4 bases and J 0 bases, leaving 6 bases between the germline ends. Here the CDR3 DNA reads TGTGCCAGCAGTGTAGCCCTGAACACTGAAGCTTTCTTT. Its protein is CASSVALNTEAFF.

This chain joins TRBV11-3 and TRBJ2-3; D call uncertain. CDR3 size: 14 residues. V was trimmed by 3 bases and J by 4 bases, leaving 11 bases between them. CDR1 is SGHNT and CDR2 is YENEEA in the germline V gene. The CDR3 reads CASSFSFGPDTQYF. DNA for the CDR3: TGTGCCAGCAGCTTTTCGTTTGGCCCAGATACGCAGTATTTT.

This clone was recorded only once. The J gene is TRBJ2-1, the V gene TRBV6-2 or TRBV6-3; TRBD2 matches at 7 bases. The germline CDR1 and CDR2 sequences are MNHEY and SVGEGT. J gave up 3 bases and V 2 bases, and 19 bases lay outside the gene matches. The CDR3 has 20 amino acids. Here the CDR3 reads CASSYGAGDRQQGFYNEQFF. For the CDR3, the DNA is TGTGCCAGCAGTTACGGGGCGGGAGATCGTCAGCAAGGCTTCTACAATGAGCAGTTCTTC.

This chain links TRBV6-1 with TRBJ2-3; no clear D gene. Germline V gives CDR1 MNHNS, CDR2 SASEGT. The germline V and J ends were trimmed by 2 bases and 0 bases, with 9 bases remaining between them. The CDR3 contains 15 residues. In nucleotides, the CDR3 is TGTGCCAGCAGTGAATATACATCTAGCACAGATACGCAGTATTTT. This encodes CASSEYTSSTDTQYF.

The gene calls are TRBV5-1 and TRBJ1-2, with 9 nucleotides matching TRBD1. Trimming at V came to 1 base and at J to 8 bases, leaving 9 bases not matched to a gene. The CDR3 has 15 residues. Germline lookup yields CDR1 SGHRS and CDR2 YFSETQ. The CDR3 is CASSLTGGPLGGYTF. CDR3 nucleotide sequence: TGCGCCAGCAGCTTGACAGGGGGCCCCTTGGGGGGCTACACCTTC.

The V call is TRBV7-6, the J call TRBJ2-3; no clear D. V was cut by 2 bases and J by 1 base, with 19 bases left in between. CDR1 is SGHVS and CDR2 is FNYEAQ in the germline V gene. The CDR3 consists of 18 residues. DNA for the CDR3: TGTGCCAGCAGCTTAAGTTACGGTTGGGCGATGCGCACAGATACGCAGTATTTT. Protein sequence: CASSLSYGWAMRTDTQYF.

V and J are TRBV5-1 and TRBJ2-2; D might be TRBD1 (6 bases). Per germline, CDR1 SGHRS and CDR2 YFSETQ. Trimming took off 5 bases at V and 7 bases at J, with 21 bases between the two ends. This CDR3 contains 16 residues. CDR3 nucleotides: TGCGCCAGCAGTTTAAATCAATTACAGGGTGGCGGGGAGCTGTTTTTT. It translates to CASSLNQLQGGGELFF.